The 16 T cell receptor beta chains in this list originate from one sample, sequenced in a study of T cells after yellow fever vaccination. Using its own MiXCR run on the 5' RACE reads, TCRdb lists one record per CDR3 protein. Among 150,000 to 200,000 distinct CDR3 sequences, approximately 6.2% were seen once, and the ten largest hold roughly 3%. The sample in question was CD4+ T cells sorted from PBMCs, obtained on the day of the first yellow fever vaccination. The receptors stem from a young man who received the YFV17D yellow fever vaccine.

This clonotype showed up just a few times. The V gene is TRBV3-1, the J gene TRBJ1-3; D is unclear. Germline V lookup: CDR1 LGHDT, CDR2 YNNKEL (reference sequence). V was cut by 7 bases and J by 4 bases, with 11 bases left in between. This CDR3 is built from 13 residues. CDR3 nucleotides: TGTGCCAGCACCCAGGTCAGCGGAAACACCATATATTTT. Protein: CASTQVSGNTIYF.

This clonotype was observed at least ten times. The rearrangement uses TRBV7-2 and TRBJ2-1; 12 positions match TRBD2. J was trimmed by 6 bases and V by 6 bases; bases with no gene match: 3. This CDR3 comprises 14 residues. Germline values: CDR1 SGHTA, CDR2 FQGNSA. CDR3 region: CASSPSGGVNEQFF. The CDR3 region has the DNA TGTGCCAGCAGTCCTAGCGGGGGGGTCAATGAGCAGTTCTTC.

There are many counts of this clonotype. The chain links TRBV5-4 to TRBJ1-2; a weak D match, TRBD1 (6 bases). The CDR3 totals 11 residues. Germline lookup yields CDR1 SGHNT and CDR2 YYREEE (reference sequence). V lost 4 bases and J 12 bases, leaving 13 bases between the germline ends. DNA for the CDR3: TGTGCCAGCAGCACCGGGACAACCGACACCTTC. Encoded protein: CASSTGTTDTF.

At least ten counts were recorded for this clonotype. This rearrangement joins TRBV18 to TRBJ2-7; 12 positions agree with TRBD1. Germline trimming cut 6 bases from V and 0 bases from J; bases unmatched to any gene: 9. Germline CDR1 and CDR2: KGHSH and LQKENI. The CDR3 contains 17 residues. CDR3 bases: TGTGCCAGCTCTGGGACAGGGGGCGGTTATACCTCCTACGAGCAGTACGTC. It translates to CASSGTGGGYTSYEQYV.

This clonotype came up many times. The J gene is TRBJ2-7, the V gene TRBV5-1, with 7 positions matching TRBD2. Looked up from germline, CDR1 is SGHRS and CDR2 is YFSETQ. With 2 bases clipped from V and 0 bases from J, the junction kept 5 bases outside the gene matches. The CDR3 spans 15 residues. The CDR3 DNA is TGCGCCAGCAGCTTCCCGGGAGGCAACTCCTACGAGCAGTACTTC. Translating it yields CASSFPGGNSYEQYF.

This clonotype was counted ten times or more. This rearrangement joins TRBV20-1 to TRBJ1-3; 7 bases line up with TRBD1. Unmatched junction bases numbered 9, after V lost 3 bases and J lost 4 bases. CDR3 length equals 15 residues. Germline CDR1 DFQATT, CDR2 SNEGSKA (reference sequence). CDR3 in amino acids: CSARVTGFFGNTIYF. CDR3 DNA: TGCAGTGCTAGGGTGACAGGGTTTTTCGGAAACACCATATATTTT.

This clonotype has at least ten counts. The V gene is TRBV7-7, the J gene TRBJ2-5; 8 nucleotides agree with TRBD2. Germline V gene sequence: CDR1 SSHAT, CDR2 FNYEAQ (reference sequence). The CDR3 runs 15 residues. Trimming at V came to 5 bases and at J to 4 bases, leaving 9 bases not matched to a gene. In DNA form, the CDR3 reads TGTGCCAGCAGCCCAGCCGGGACTAGGGGAGAGACCCAGTACTTC. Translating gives CASSPAGTRGETQYF.

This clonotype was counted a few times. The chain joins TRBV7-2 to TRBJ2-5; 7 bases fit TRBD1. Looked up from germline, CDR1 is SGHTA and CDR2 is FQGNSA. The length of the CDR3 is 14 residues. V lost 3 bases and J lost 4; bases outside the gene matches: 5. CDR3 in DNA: TGTGCCAGCAGCTTCAATGCAGGGGGAGAGACCCAGTACTTC. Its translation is CASSFNAGGETQYF.

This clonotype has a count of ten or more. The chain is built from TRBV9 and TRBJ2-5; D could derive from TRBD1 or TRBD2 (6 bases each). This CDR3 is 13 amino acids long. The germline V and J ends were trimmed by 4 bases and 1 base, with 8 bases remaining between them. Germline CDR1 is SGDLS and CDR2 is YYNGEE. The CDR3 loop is CASSSGAQETQYF. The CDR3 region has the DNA TGTGCCAGCAGCTCGGGGGCCCAAGAGACCCAGTACTTC.

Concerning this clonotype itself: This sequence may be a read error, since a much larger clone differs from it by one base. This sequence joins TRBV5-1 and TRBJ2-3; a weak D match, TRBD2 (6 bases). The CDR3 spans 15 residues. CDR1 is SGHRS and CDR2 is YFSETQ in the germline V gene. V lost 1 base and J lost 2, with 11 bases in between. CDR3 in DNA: TGCGCCAGCAGCTTGTTTCCGGGGGACACAGATACGCAGTATTTT. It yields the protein CASSLFPGDTDTQYF.

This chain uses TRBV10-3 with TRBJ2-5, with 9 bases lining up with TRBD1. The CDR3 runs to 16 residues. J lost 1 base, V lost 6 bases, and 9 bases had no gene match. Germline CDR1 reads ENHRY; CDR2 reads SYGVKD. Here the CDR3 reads CAISRTGDQFQETQYF. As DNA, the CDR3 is TGTGCCATCAGCCGGACAGGGGATCAATTCCAAGAGACCCAGTACTTC.

Here the CDR3 reads CASSQTEVEAFF. CDR3 bases: TGTGCCAGCAGCCAGACAGAAGTTGAAGCTTTCTTT. The V gene is TRBV7-2, the J gene TRBJ1-1; TRBD1 is a possible D gene (5 bases). The germline V gene has CDR1 SGHTA and CDR2 FQGNSA. V was shortened by 5 bases and J by 7 bases, with 11 bases between the two germline ends. The CDR3 runs 12 residues.

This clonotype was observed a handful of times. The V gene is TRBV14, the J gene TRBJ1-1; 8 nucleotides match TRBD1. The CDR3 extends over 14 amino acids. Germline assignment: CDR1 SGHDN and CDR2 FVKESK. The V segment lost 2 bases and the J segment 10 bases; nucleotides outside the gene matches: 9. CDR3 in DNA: TGTGCCAGCAGCCAATTGGCAGGGGGCGGCGGAGCTTTCTTT. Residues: CASSQLAGGGGAFF.

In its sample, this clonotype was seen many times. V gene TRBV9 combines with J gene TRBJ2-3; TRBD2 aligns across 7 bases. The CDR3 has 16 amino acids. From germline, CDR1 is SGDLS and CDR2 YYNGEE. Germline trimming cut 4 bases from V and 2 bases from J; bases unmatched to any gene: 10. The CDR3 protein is CASSPYERGHTDTQYF. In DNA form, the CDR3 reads TGTGCCAGCAGCCCCTACGAGCGGGGCCACACAGATACGCAGTATTTT.

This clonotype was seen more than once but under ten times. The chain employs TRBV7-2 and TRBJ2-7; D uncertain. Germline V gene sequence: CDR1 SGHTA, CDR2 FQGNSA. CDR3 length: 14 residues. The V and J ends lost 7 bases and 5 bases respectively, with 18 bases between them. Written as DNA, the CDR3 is TGTGCCAGCACCCAAAACGGAAACCTCCACGAGCAGTACTTC. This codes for CASTQNGNLHEQYF.

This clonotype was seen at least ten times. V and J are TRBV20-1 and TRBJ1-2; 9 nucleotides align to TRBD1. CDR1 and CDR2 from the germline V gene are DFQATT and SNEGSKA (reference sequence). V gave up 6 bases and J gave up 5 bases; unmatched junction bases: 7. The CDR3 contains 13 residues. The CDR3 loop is CSASPGQGYGYTF. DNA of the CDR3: TGCAGTGCCTCTCCGGGACAGGGTTATGGCTACACCTTC.